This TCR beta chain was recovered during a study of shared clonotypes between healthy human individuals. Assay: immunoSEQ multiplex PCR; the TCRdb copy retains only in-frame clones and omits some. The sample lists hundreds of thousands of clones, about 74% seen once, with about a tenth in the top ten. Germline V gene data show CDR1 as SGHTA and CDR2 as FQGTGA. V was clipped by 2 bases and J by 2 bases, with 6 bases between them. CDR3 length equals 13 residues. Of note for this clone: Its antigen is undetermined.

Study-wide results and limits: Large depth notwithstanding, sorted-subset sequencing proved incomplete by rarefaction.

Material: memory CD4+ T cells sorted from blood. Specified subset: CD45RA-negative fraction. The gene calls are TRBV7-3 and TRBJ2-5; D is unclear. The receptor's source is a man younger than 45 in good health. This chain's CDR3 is CASSLGRQETQYF. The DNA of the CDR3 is TGTGCCAGCAGCTTAGGAAGGCAAGAGACCCAGTACTTC.